Listed below are T cell receptor beta chains from one sample, sequenced in a study of blood T cell repertoires in COVID-19. Repertoires were generated with immunoSEQ multiplex PCR, while TCRdb's copy carries only in-frame clones and drops some. There are 280,000 or so clones in the sample; less than 90% occur only once, and about an eighth lies in the top ten. The sequencing sample was made of peripheral blood. These receptors originate from a human donor in a cohort sampled during active COVID-19. Each CDR3 is given with its conserved first and last residue. D genes are given only for firm matches. Only some rows state a clone size, as once, few, many or a class for expanded clones.

J | size | V | D | DNA | CDR3
TRBJ1-5 | - | TRBV28 | - | TGTGCCAGCAAAGATACAGTCCAGCCCCAGCATTTT | CASKDTVQPQHF
TRBJ2-1 | - | TRBV5-4 | TRBD2 | TGTGCCAGCAGCTTGGCCGGAGCGGGAATTCACAATGAGCAGTTCTTC | CASSLAGAGIHNEQFF
TRBJ2-7 | - | TRBV5-1 | TRBD2 | TGCGCCAGCAGCTTTGAAGGGCTAGCGGGAGGCGAGCAGTACTTC | CASSFEGLAGGEQYF
TRBJ2-7 | many | TRBV11-3 | - | TGTGCCAGCAGCCCCTACGAGCGGCCCTACGAGCAGTACTTC | CASSPYERPYEQYF
TRBJ2-7 | - | TRBV28 | - | TGTGCCAGCAGGGGGGGTACCTACGAGCAGTACTTC | CASRGGTYEQYF
TRBJ2-7 | - | TRBV30 | - | TGTGCCTGGCAGGGTGGCCTTCTAGGGCAGTACTTC | CAWQGGLLGQYF
TRBJ2-5 | once | TRBV2 | - | TGTGCCAGCTGGATTGTGGGAGGAGAGACCCAGTACTTC | CASWIVGGETQYF
TRBJ2-2 | - | TRBV3-1/TRBV3-2 | TRBD1 | TGTGCCAGCAGCGAAAGGCAGGGGGTCGGGGAGCTGTTTTTT | CASSERQGVGELFF
TRBJ2-5 | - | TRBV18 | TRBD2 | TGTGCCAGCTCACCTAGTCTAGCGGGAGACGAGACCCAGTACTTC | CASSPSLAGDETQYF
TRBJ2-7 | - | TRBV5-1 | TRBD1 | TGCGCCAGCAGCCTGGGGGGACAGGGCATATTTAGCGAGCAGTACTTC | CASSLGGQGIFSEQYF